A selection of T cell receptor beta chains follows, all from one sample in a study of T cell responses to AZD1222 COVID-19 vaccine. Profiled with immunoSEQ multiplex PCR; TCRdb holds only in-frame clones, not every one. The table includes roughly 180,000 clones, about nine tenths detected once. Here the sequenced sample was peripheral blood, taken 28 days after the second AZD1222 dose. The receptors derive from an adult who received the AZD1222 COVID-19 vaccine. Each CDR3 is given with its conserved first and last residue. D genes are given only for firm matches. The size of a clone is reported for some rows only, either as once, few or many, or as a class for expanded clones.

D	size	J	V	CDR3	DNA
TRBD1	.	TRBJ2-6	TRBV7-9	CASSTTRDRVRGANVLTF	TGTGCCAGCAGTACAACACGGGACAGGGTGCGAGGGGCCAACGTCCTGACTTTC
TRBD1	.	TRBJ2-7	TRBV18	CASSPGTGGNEQYF	TGTGCCAGCTCACCAGGGACAGGGGGCAACGAGCAGTACTTC
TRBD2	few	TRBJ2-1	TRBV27	CASSRGSVNEQFF	TGTGCCAGCAGTCGCGGGAGTGTAAATGAGCAGTTCTTC
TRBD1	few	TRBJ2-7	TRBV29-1	CSVATGALYEQYF	TGCAGCGTTGCGACAGGGGCACTATACGAGCAGTACTTC
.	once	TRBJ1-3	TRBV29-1	CSARKGSGNTIYF	TGCAGCGCCCGTAAAGGGTCTGGAAACACCATATATTTT
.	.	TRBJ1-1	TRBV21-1	CASSKGTTTTEAFF	TGTGCCAGCAGCAAAGGGACCACGACCACTGAAGCTTTCTTT
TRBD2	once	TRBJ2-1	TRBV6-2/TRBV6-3	CASSRGLAGYNEQFF	TGTGCCAGCAGCCGCGGACTAGCGGGGTACAATGAGCAGTTCTTC
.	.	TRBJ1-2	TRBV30	CAWRTVNYGYTF	TGTGCCTGGAGGACAGTGAACTATGGCTACACCTTC
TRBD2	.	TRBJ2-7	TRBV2	CASERDVRSYEQYF	TGTGCCAGCGAGCGGGACGTGCGCTCCTACGAGCAGTACTTC
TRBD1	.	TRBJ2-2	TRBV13	CASSILQGPGELFF	TGTGCCAGCAGCATACTACAGGGGCCCGGGGAGCTGTTTTTT